This is a list of T cell receptor beta chains from one sample in a study of cytomegalovirus exposure and HLA in healthy donors. Only in-frame clones appear in the TCRdb table, and some are missing; sequencing was by immunoSEQ multiplex PCR. The sample lists under 200,000 clones; around 80% were seen once. Source material: PBMCs. The source of these receptors is a woman between 40 and 55 years old in good health and CMV-seronegative. The CDR3 runs from the conserved cysteine through the conserved F or W. The D gene is left open where the match is weak. Only part of the rows carry a size: once, few, many, or a class if the clone is expanded.

abundance	v_gene	d_gene	j_gene	CDR3nt	CDR3aa
NA	TRBV25-1	TRBD1	TRBJ1-2	TGTGCCAGCAGAGGGACAGGGGACTTCTATGGCTACACCTTC	CASRGTGDFYGYTF
NA	TRBV5-1	TRBD1	TRBJ2-5	TGCGCCAGCAGCGCGGATAGACAGGGGAGGGAGACCCAGTACTTC	CASSADRQGRETQYF
few	TRBV2	NA	TRBJ1-2	TGTGCCAGCATTACAAGGGACTCCTATGGCTACACCTTC	CASITRDSYGYTF
NA	TRBV5-1	TRBD1	TRBJ1-2	TGCGCCAGCGGTCACGGACAGGGCGAAAAATCATATGGCTACACCTTC	CASGHGQGEKSYGYTF
NA	TRBV20-1	TRBD1	TRBJ1-1	TGCAGTGCTAGGACAGGGCCTGAAGCTTTCTTT	CSARTGPEAFF
NA	TRBV29-1	TRBD1	TRBJ2-5	TGCAGCGTTGCCCGGACAGGCGGAGAGACCCAGTACTTC	CSVARTGGETQYF
NA	TRBV30	TRBD1	TRBJ1-1	TGTGCCTGCTTCCAGGGGGAAACTGAAGCTTTCTTT	CACFQGETEAFF
NA	TRBV30	TRBD2	TRBJ2-3	TGTGCCTGGAGTATTGGAAGCGGGAGCGCAGATACGCAGTATTTT	CAWSIGSGSADTQYF
NA	TRBV11-2	TRBD2	TRBJ2-3	TGTGCCAGCAGTTCTAGCGGGAGCGGATCTAGCACAGATACGCAGTATTTT	CASSSSGSGSSTDTQYF
NA	TRBV4-1	NA	TRBJ1-4	TGCGCCAGCAGCCAAGATAGGGACTTGGGGGAAAAACTGTTTTTT	CASSQDRDLGEKLFF
NA	TRBV4-1	TRBD2	TRBJ2-3	TGCGCCAGCAGCCGACCGGGAGGGACAGATACGCAGTATTTT	CASSRPGGTDTQYF